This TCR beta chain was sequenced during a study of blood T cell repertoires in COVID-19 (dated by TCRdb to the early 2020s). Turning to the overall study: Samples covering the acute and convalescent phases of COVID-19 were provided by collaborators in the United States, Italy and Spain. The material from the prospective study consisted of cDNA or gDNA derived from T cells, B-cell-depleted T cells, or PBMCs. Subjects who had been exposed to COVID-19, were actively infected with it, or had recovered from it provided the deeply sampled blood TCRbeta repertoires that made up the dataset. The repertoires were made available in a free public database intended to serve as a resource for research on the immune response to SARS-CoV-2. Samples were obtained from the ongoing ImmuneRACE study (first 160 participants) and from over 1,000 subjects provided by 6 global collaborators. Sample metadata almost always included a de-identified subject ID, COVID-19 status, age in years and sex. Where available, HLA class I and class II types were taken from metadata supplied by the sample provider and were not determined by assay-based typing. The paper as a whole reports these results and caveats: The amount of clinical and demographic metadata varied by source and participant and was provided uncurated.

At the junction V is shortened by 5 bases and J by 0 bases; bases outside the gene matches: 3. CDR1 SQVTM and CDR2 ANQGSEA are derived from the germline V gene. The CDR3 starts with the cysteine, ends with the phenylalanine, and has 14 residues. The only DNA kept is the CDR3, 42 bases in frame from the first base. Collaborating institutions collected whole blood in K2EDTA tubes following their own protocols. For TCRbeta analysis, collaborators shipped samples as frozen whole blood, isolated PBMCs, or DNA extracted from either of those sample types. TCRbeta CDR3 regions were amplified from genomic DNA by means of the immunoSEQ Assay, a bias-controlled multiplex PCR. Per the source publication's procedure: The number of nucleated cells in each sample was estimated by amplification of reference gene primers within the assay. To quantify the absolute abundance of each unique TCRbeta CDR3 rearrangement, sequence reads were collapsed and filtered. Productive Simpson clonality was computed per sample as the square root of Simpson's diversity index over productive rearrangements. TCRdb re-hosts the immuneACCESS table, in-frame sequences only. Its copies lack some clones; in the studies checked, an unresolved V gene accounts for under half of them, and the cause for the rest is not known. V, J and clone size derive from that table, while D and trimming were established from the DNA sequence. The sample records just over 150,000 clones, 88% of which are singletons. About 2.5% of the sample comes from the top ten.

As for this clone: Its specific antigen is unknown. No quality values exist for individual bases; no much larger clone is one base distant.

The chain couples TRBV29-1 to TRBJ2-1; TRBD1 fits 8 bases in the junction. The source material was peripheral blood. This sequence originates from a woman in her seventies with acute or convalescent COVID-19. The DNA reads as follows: TGCAGCGTTACCGGGACAGGCTCCTACAATGAGCAGTTCTTC. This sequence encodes CSVTGTGSYNEQFF.